Below, one TCR beta chain is given with its context. The antigen is unknown. PCR employed 60 Vbeta and 13 Jbeta primers. Assay: immunoSEQ multiplex PCR; the TCRdb copy retains only in-frame clones and omits some. The sample yields roughly 200,000 clones, 79% seen once. The data stem from a study of cytomegalovirus exposure and HLA in healthy donors. Study findings and constraints: A later analysis by the authors found several of the most significant clusters apparently linked to common viral pathogens.

The receptor was isolated from a girl between 10 and 17 years old in good health and CMV-seropositive. Source material: PBMCs.

Here the CDR3 reads CASSFGRGGPDTQYF. In nucleotides, the CDR3 is TGCGCCAGCAGCTTTGGTAGAGGGGGCCCGGATACGCAGTATTTT. V and J are TRBV5-1 and TRBJ2-3; 7 nucleotides line up with TRBD1. The CDR3 covers 15 residues. V lost 2 bases, J lost 6 bases, and 9 bases stayed unmatched. In germline, CDR1 is SGHRS, CDR2 YFSETQ.